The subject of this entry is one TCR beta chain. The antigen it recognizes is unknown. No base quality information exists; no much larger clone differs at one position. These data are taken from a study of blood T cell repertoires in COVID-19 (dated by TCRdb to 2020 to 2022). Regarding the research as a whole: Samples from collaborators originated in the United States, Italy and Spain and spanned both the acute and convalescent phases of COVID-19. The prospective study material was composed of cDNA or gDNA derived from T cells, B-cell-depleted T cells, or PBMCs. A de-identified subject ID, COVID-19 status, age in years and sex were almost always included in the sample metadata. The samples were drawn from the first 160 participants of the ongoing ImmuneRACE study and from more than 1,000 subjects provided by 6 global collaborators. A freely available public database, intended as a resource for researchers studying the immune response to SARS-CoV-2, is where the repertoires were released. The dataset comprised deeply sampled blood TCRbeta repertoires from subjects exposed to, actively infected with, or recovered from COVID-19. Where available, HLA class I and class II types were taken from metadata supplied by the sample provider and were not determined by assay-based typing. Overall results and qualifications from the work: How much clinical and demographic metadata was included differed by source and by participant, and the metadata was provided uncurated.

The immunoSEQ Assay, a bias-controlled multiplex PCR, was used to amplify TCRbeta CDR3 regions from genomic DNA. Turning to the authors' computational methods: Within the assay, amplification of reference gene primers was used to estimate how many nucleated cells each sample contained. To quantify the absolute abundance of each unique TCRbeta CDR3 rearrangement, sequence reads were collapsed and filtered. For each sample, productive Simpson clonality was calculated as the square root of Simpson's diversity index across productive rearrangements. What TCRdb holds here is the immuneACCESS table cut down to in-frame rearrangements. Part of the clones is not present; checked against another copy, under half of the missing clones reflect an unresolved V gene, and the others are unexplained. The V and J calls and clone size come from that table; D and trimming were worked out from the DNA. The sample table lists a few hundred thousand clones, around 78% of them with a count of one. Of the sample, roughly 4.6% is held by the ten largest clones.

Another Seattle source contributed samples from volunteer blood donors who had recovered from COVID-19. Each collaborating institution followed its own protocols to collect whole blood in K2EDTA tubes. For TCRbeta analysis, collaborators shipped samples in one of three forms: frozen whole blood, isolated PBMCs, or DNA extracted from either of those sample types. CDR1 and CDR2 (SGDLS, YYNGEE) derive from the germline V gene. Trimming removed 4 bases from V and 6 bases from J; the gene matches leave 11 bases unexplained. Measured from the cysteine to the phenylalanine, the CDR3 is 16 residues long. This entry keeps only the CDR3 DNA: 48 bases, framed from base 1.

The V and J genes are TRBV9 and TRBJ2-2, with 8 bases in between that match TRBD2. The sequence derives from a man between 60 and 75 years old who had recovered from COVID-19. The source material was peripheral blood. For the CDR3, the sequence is CASSRAAGGPAGELFF. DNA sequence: TGTGCCAGCAGCAGGGCGGCGGGGGGCCCCGCCGGGGAGCTGTTTTTT.